What follows are 25 T cell receptor beta chains derived from one specimen sequenced in a study of T cells in Graves' hyperthyroidism and ophthalmopathy. The CDR3 regions of TCR beta were amplified from RNA transcripts. With the HTBI primer set, the TCR CDR3 went through a first round of RT-PCR. Using its own MiXCR run on the multiplex PCR reads, TCRdb lists one record per CDR3 protein. The profile shows approximately 600,000 distinct CDR3 sequences, approximately 13% of them singletons. Sequencing was carried out using blood. The source of these receptors is a woman under 40 with Graves' hyperthyroidism that later progressed to Graves' ophthalmopathy.

At least ten counts were recorded for this clonotype. The V gene is TRBV12-3 or TRBV12-4, the J gene TRBJ1-2, with 7 positions matching TRBD1. V shed 5 bases, J shed 4 bases, and the junction held 7 bases outside the gene matches. The CDR3 has 14 residues. Here the CDR3 reads CASSIQGRPYGYTF. The CDR3 DNA sequence: TGTGCCAGCAGTATACAGGGGCGACCCTATGGCTACACCTTC.

On this clonotype: This may arise from a read error, as a much more abundant clone is one base away. The J gene is TRBJ2-1, the V gene TRBV28; D is perhaps TRBD1 (6 bases). This CDR3 is built from 15 residues. Germline CDR1 reads MDHEN; CDR2 reads SYDVKM. DNA for the CDR3: TGTGCCAGCAGTCATACAGGGTATCCCTACAATGAGCAGCTCTTC. Protein sequence: CASSHTGYPYNEQLF.

V usage is TRBV4-3 and J usage is TRBJ2-3, with D unresolved. V was shortened by 0 bases and J by 2 bases, with 6 bases between the two germline ends. CDR1 is LGHNA, CDR2 YSLEER, per germline. CDR3 length: 14 residues. The CDR3: CASSQEEYTDTQYF. In nucleotides, the CDR3 is TGCGCCAGCAGCCAAGAGGAGTACACAGATACGCAGTATTTT.

This clonotype was recorded at least ten times. V gene TRBV28 combines with J gene TRBJ2-7; tentatively, D is TRBD1 or TRBD2 (6 bases each). CDR1 is MDHEN, CDR2 SYDVKM, per germline. Trimming left V 1 base short and J 4 bases short, with 11 bases between. This CDR3 region has 14 residues. DNA for the CDR3: TGTGCCAGCAGTTTATATCAGGGGAGGTACGAGCAGTACTTC. Its translation: CASSLYQGRYEQYF.

This clonotype has ten or more counts. The chain joins TRBV19 to TRBJ2-7; 9 bases agree with TRBD1. The CDR3 sequence is 14 residues long. Germline-derived CDR1 and CDR2 are LNHDA and SQIVND (reference sequence). V was pared by 6 bases and J by 6 bases, with 9 bases of the junction left unmatched. The CDR3 coding sequence is TGTGCCAGTAGGAGGAGGACAGGGGAGGGCGAGCAGTACTTC. Its protein product is CASRRRTGEGEQYF.

This chain connects TRBV3-1 to TRBJ2-1; D is unclear. The V and J ends lost 0 bases and 7 bases respectively, with 13 bases between them. The CDR3 runs to 15 residues. CDR1 and CDR2 (germline): LGHDT, YNNKEL (reference sequence). CDR3 region: CASSQELTRANEQFF. Written as DNA, the CDR3 is TGTGCCAGCAGCCAAGAACTCACTCGGGCGAATGAGCAGTTCTTC.

This clonotype was recorded at least ten times. The V gene is TRBV3-1, the J gene TRBJ2-7; possible D gene TRBD1, 5 bases. CDR3 length: 15 amino acids. Germline CDR1 is LGHDT and CDR2 is YNNKEL (reference sequence). V lost 6 bases and J 2 bases, leaving 17 bases between the germline ends. CDR3 sequence reads: CASSLRLGAAYEQYF. CDR3 nucleotide sequence: TGTGCCAGCAGTCTCCGCCTTGGGGCCGCCTACGAGCAGTACTTC.

This clonotype was seen repeatedly, ten times or more. The chain combines TRBV5-1 with TRBJ1-4; D not certain. The V gene lost 4 bases and the J gene lost 7 bases, with 5 bases spanning the gap. CDR3 length: 11 residues. Germline-derived CDR1 and CDR2 are SGHRS and YFSETQ. This CDR3 is CASSPGEKLFF. CDR3 sequence (DNA): TGCGCCAGCAGCCCGGGTGAAAAACTGTTTTTT. Full variable domain (missing parts from reference TRBV5-1 and TRBJ1-4): KAGVTQTPRYLIKTRGQQVTLSCSPISGHRSVSWYQQTPGQGLQFLFEYFSETQRNKGNFPGRFSGRQFSNSRSEMNVSTLELGDSALYLCASSPGEKLFFGSGTQLSVL.

The V gene is TRBV9, the J gene TRBJ1-6, with 7 bases fitting TRBD1. The germline V gene encodes CDR1 SGDLS and CDR2 YYNGEE. The J segment lost 7 bases and the V segment lost 3 bases, leaving 10 bases of the junction unmatched. The CDR3 spans 16 residues. The CDR3 DNA reads as TGTGCCAGCAGCGGGGGGGGACAGTCCGAGAATTCACCCCTCCACTTT. It specifies CASSGGGQSENSPLHF.

In its sample, this clonotype was seen many times. V usage is TRBV11-3 and J usage is TRBJ2-4; 15 bases align to TRBD2. The V gene's germline CDR1 is SGHNT and CDR2 YENEEA. The CDR3 is 16 residues long. The trim removed 6 bases at V and 7 bases at J, leaving 7 bases unmatched. In DNA, the CDR3 is TGTGCCAGCAGACAGGGACTAGCGGGAGGCGGGAACATTCAGTACTTC. It codes for CASRQGLAGGGNIQYF.

This clonotype was seen more than once but under ten times. The rearrangement links TRBV5-6 to TRBJ2-3; 7 positions match TRBD1. Looked up from germline, CDR1 is SGHDT and CDR2 is YYEEEE. The CDR3 covers 15 residues. V dropped 0 bases and J dropped 4; count of bases not matched to a gene: 5. The CDR3 DNA is TGTGCCAGCAGCTTGGGACAGGGTTTACCAGATACGCAGTATTTT. Translation gives CASSLGQGLPDTQYF.

The rearrangement uses TRBV4-1 and TRBJ1-5; 9 bases agree with TRBD1. Unmatched junction bases numbered 4, after V lost 2 bases and J lost 5 bases. Per the germline V gene, CDR1 is MGHRA and CDR2 is YSYEKL. The CDR3 is made up of 15 amino acids. The CDR3 loop is CASSQTGQGYQPQHF. The CDR3 DNA reads as TGCGCCAGCAGCCAAACGGGACAGGGTTATCAGCCCCAGCATTTT.

This clonotype was counted ten times or more. The gene calls are TRBV12-3 or TRBV12-4 and TRBJ1-4; D may be TRBD1 (6 bases). V was trimmed by 11 bases and J by 0 bases, leaving 13 bases between them. The CDR3 is 14 amino acids. CDR3 nucleotides: TGTGCCTCCCGGACAGCTACAACTAATGAAAAACTGTTTTTT. Its translation: CASRTATTNEKLFF.

This clonotype was found many times. J is TRBJ1-1 and V is TRBV6-1; D is ambiguous. Per the germline V gene, CDR1 is MNHNS and CDR2 is SASEGT. V lost 5 bases and J lost 8, with 12 bases in between. The CDR3 runs 12 residues. CDR3 in amino acids: CASSPGLGEAFF. In DNA, the CDR3 is TGTGCCAGCAGTCCCGGACTGGGAGAAGCTTTCTTT.

This clonotype was counted ten times or more. The V call is TRBV6-1, the J call TRBJ1-2; D unresolved. Looked up from germline, CDR1 is MNHNS and CDR2 is SASEGT. The CDR3 contains 13 residues. V dropped 3 bases and J dropped 5 bases, with 10 bases sitting between them. CDR3 sequence reads: CASSERAAYGYTF. Here the CDR3 DNA reads TGTGCCAGCAGTGAGAGGGCCGCATATGGCTACACCTTC.

This clonotype was recorded at least ten times. The chain uses TRBV10-3 and TRBJ2-1, with 9 bases identical to TRBD2. The CDR3 is made up of 17 amino acids. Germline loops: CDR1 ENHRY, CDR2 SYGVKD. The ends lost 11 bases at V and 2 bases at J; junction bases unmatched: 16. CDR3 nucleotide sequence: TGTGCCTCCGGCTCAGGAGGAGCGGGAGGCCCCTACAATGAGCAGTTCTTC. This sequence encodes CASGSGGAGGPYNEQFF.

This rearrangement joins TRBV12-3 or TRBV12-4 to TRBJ2-5; D unresolved. This CDR3 has 12 amino acids. V was clipped by 5 bases and J by 10 bases, with 14 bases between them. This CDR3 is CASSIWTDRQYF. Written as DNA, the CDR3 is TGTGCCAGCAGTATATGGACGGACCGCCAGTACTTC.

This clonotype was seen many times. The J gene is TRBJ1-6, the V gene TRBV30, with D unresolved. V lost 0 bases, J lost 7 bases, and 10 bases lay in between. Germline V lookup: CDR1 GTSNPN, CDR2 SVGIG (reference sequence). This CDR3 region has 14 residues. CDR3 coding DNA: TGTGCCTGGAGTGTAGCAGTCTTGAATTCACCCCTCCACTTT. Protein product: CAWSVAVLNSPLHF. The whole variable domain, remainder taken from reference TRBV30 and TRBJ1-6, is SQTIHQWPATLVQPVGSPLSLECTVEGTSNPNLYWYRQAAGRGLQLLFYSVGIGQISSEVPQNLSASRPQDRQFILSSKKLLLSDSGFYLCAWSVAVLNSPLHFGNGTRLTVT.

This clonotype was observed many times. The gene calls are TRBV9 and TRBJ2-1; D uncertain. This CDR3 region has 13 residues. The V and J ends lost 3 bases and 6 bases respectively, with 10 bases between them. Germline V gives CDR1 SGDLS, CDR2 YYNGEE. The CDR3 bases are TGTGCCAGCAGCGCCACTTCGGGCAATGAGCAGTTCTTC. It codes for CASSATSGNEQFF.

In its sample, this clonotype was seen a few times. J is TRBJ1-4 and V is TRBV4-3; D is perhaps TRBD1 (5 bases). Germline CDR1 is LGHNA and CDR2 is YSLEER. Trimming removed 1 base at V and 5 bases at J, with 11 bases between. The CDR3 length is 15 residues. The CDR3 sequence: CASSQARQQNEKLFF. CDR3 DNA sequence: TGCGCCAGCAGCCAAGCTCGACAGCAAAATGAAAAACTGTTTTTT.

This clonotype was detected ten times or more. The V call is TRBV19, the J call TRBJ1-2; D ambiguous. Trimming cost V 7 bases and J 0 bases, with 6 bases left between them. Germline V lookup: CDR1 LNHDA, CDR2 SQIVND (reference sequence). This CDR3 is built from 12 residues. CDR3 in amino acids: CASKRTNYGYTF. In DNA form, the CDR3 reads TGTGCCAGTAAAAGGACTAACTATGGCTACACCTTC.

This clonotype appeared a few times. The chain links TRBV20-1 to TRBJ2-7; TRBD2 agrees at 11 bases. After removal of 1 base from V and 3 bases from J, the junction contained 5 bases not matched to a gene. Germline V gives CDR1 DFQATT, CDR2 SNEGSKA (reference sequence). This CDR3 has 15 residues. The CDR3 region is CSARASLAGGYEQYF. The CDR3 coding sequence is TGCAGTGCTAGAGCGTCCCTAGCGGGAGGCTACGAGCAGTACTTC.

This clonotype was counted ten times or more. The CDR3 reads CASSPQGFATNEKLFF. The DNA for the CDR3 is TGTGCCAGCTCACCACAGGGCTTTGCAACTAATGAAAAACTGTTTTTT. The chain uses TRBV18 and TRBJ1-4; D not resolved. This CDR3 region has 16 residues. With 1 base removed from V and 0 bases from J, the gap between germline ends came to 9 bases. CDR1 KGHSH and CDR2 LQKENI come from the germline V gene.

Ten or more counts support this clonotype. The CDR3 here is CASSLGPAGNQPQHF. The CDR3 nucleotides read TGTGCCAGCAGCTTAGGTCCGGCAGGCAATCAGCCCCAGCATTTT. The chain has TRBV7-2 and TRBJ1-5; no clear D. The CDR3 has 15 amino acids. Trimming left V 1 base short and J 2 bases short, with 9 bases between. Germline lookup yields CDR1 SGHTA and CDR2 FQGNSA.

This clonotype was observed many times. The chain uses TRBV11-1 and TRBJ1-1, with D tentatively TRBD1 (5 bases). The CDR3 has 14 residues. Germline CDR1 is SGHAT and CDR2 is FQDESV (reference sequence). The V end was cut by 2 bases, the J end by 5 bases, with 12 bases between. CDR3 amino acids: CASSLSGGETEAFF. CDR3 sequence (DNA): TGTGCCAGCAGCTTAAGTGGGGGTGAAACTGAAGCTTTCTTT.